The TCR beta chain described here comes from a study of cytomegalovirus exposure and HLA in healthy donors (dated by TCRdb to about 2017). Turning to the overall study: An earlier analysis of some 600 of the donors reported around 280 Gb of sequence data and roughly 120 million unique TCR beta sequences obtained from roughly 180 million T cells. An early release covering some 640 HLA-typed donors comprised approximately 290 gigabases of sequencing data and around 86 million unique TCR sequences. Among the roughly 400 genotyped donors, around 81% belonged to the genetic ancestry cluster associated with self-reported Caucasian donors. The study aimed to test whether signatures of past pathogen exposure could be identified by cataloging public T cell receptors. The study profiled the T cell repertoires of 500 to 800 subjects by immunosequencing and related them to cytomegalovirus serostatus. Along with the approximately 600-subject first cohort, a separate validation cohort of over a hundred different subjects was used. The study combined high-throughput TCR immunosequencing, statistical association of individual TCRs with disease status, and machine learning to predict cytomegalovirus infection status. A later analysis re-analyzed previously published TCR beta repertoires from 660 or so donors and added high-resolution HLA genotyping to study TCR occurrence patterns. Rather than drawing on any new phenotypic data, the later analysis identified candidate immune exposures from TCR beta sequences and the way those sequences occurred across donors. An earlier analysis of some 500 of the donors applied high-throughput TCR beta sequencing to assess whether each TCR beta V gene segment acted as functional or pseudogenic. Donor age, sex, ethnicity and CMV serostatus were collected together with the repertoire data. A later genetic analysis used genome-wide SNP genotypes for about 55% of the 666 donors, treating that subset as a discovery cohort. All discovery cohort repertoires had been generated using a single sequencing platform. Class I and class II HLA loci were covered by the typing at four-digit resolution. Typing coverage differed by locus: A, B, C, DRB1 and DQB1 were typed in about 629-630 donors, DQA1 in approximately 520, DPA1 in around 580, and DPB1 in roughly 450. About five DR-DQ haplotypes were handled as single units for association and clustering because linkage in the cohort was strong. Among 300 to 500 genotyped donors of the cohort, an average of approximately 240,000 unique TCR beta nucleotide sequences was sequenced per donor, of which 15% to 20% were non-productive.

Paper-wide results and their limitations: Some IMGT-functional V segments, including TRBV6-2 and TRBV6-3, could not be told apart with the 87-base-pair reads, so those segments were excluded. Several of the top co-occurrence clusters appeared to be linked to parvovirus B19, influenza, CMV and Epstein-Barr virus, according to a later analysis. Across donors, most TCR sequences were observed very rarely, whereas some public TCRs were present in many individuals. In this cohort, only TCR beta chains were sequenced, and detectable features were limited by the absence of alpha or paired-chain data. In a later analysis, 16,951 TCR beta sequences were associated with specific HLA alleles at a false discovery rate of 0.05. In a later analysis, most CMV-associated TCR beta chains were found to appear HLA-restricted, with HLA associations seemingly driven largely by CMV exposure. A cluster of highly shared sequence variants was judged likely to represent a technical artifact of the sequencing pipeline. Compared with the 666-donor mean, donors in an Asian-associated ancestry cluster had fewer N-insertions in productive TCRs, according to a later genetic analysis. In a later analysis, HLA-associated TCR beta chains showed more clonal expansion and lower generation probabilities than non-associated chains that were equally common. The classifier was reported to diagnose cytomegalovirus status with high specificity and sensitivity in both the original and validation cohorts. In a later analysis, the rate of TCR association differed among HLA loci, with DRB1 alleles having the most associated TCRs and HLA-C alleles having the fewest. When HLA alleles, especially DR and DQ, strongly co-occurred, TCR associations were difficult to assign to individual alleles. A further reported finding was that TCR beta sequences accurately predicted the HLA-A and HLA-B alleles for most subjects in the first cohort. Because some donors lacked HLA typing at each locus, the association tests relied only on the typed subset. An earlier analysis of 587 of the donors showed that most TCR beta V segments appeared in productive rearrangements either about 90% or about 30% of the time, which broadly matched IMGT annotations. Immune exposure information for the cohort was limited to CMV serostatus. Three of the identified cytomegalovirus-associated TCR beta chains were confirmed in vitro to be specific for cytomegalovirus antigens. A later genetic analysis associated a missense DCLRE1C variant with V-gene and J-gene trimming of TCR beta chains, and an independent cohort replicated the association. The authors suggested that the approach could potentially be generalized to other disease states and immunological phenotypes. Sequencing depth was assumed to be roughly uniform across donors in the presence/absence analyses, though that assumption may not hold. Approximately 16 rarely observed V segments, including chromosome 9 orphons, were excluded from the earlier analysis of several hundred of the donors because counts were too low. Linkage disequilibrium might explain the correlated functional status among segregating V segments, but an unknown experimental factor could not be excluded. The study gave a list of about 150 TCR beta chains associated with cytomegalovirus.

Comment on this clone: The target of this receptor is not known. Base qualities were left out, and no much larger clone turns up one base away.

The cohort comprised some 700 healthy bone marrow donors. At the time of sampling, all cohort members were nominally healthy, though unrecorded immune exposures were likely present. The donor was CMV seropositive and was included in the group of almost 300 seropositive cohort members. Each donor provided a peripheral blood sample, and peripheral blood mononuclear cells were used for TCR beta sequencing. Genomic DNA was extracted from the blood cell samples with the Qiagen DNeasy Blood Extraction Kit. Libraries were built with the immunoSEQ multiplex PCR assay. The multiplex PCR relied on a mix of 60 forward primers for TCR Vbeta segments and 13 reverse primers for TCR Jbeta segments. A multiplex PCR assay on genomic DNA amplified the CDR3 region of rearranged TCR beta genes. The Illumina HiSeq System was used to sequence the amplified TCR beta libraries as 87-base-pair reads. The published analysis was carried out like this. Across the 500 to 850 repertoires, a later analysis counted 60 million to 90 million unique TCR beta chains, roughly 11 million of which were shared by at least two donors. To remove PCR and sequencing errors, raw reads were error-corrected and collapsed into unique sequences using a nearest-neighbor algorithm that merged closely related sequences. V, D and J gene segments were assigned by aligning CDR3 sequences to IMGT reference sequences. Each retained sequence needed at least a six-nucleotide match to both a V gene segment and a J gene segment. A rearrangement was called productive if the CDR3 had no stop codons and remained in frame with V and J, and every other rearrangement was called non-productive. CDR3 was defined by IMGT convention, running from the second conserved V-encoded cysteine to the conserved J-encoded phenylalanine. The earlier analysis of more than 450 of the donors excluded sequences that lacked an unambiguous match to a single V gene segment. An earlier analysis of fewer than 750 of the donors called V segments functional above 56.7% productive rearrangements and segregating when the between-donor standard deviation exceeded 5%. A statistical classification framework was developed to diagnose cytomegalovirus status using the catalog of TCR beta chain sequences. V and J gene assignment, in a later analysis, came from comparing TCR nucleotide sequences with IMGT/GENE-DB human TR gene sequences. In a later analysis, CDR3 sequences and most-parsimonious VDJ recombination scenarios were assigned using the TCRdist pipeline. A later analysis defined each TCR beta chain by its CDR3 amino acid sequence plus V-gene family, and excluded reads lacking a unique V-gene family. To address suspected cross-contamination and a sequencing artifact, a later analysis removed approximately 590 highly shared, low-generation-probability nucleotide sequences. In a later analysis, a clonal expansion index for each public chain was calculated from normalized within-repertoire ranks of inferred template counts. In a later analysis, generation probabilities were computed with a VDJ recombination model fitted to out-of-frame rearrangements, and the resulting probabilities were checked against IGoR. Hypergeometric tests were used in a later analysis to score TCR-TCR, TCR-HLA and TCR-CMV co-occurrence, with a repertoire-size bias correction applied to the TCR pairs. To estimate false discovery rates, a later analysis permuted the HLA or CMV assignments 20 times. In a later analysis, co-occurring TCRs were grouped using DBSCAN, and TCRdist sequence similarity was added for clustering within HLA-allele-positive subsets. Repertoires with fewer than 30,000 or more than 120,000 public chains, plus five repertoires with anomalous nucleotide sharing, were excluded from co-occurrence clustering. In its TCRdb copy, this immuneACCESS table keeps in-frame sequences only and misses some clones. Where compared with another copy, unresolved V genes explain less than half of these, and the others have no known cause. From that table come the V and J calls and clone size; the DNA was used to work out D and trimming. The sample table holds about 160,000 clones, of which about four fifths were seen once. 1.5% of the sample goes to the ten largest clones.

From the germline V gene (reference sequence), CDR1 is GTSNPN and CDR2 is SVGIG. V is cut by 0 bases and J by 0 bases, and the space between the germline ends is 11 bases. The CDR3 covers 15 residues, taking in both the cysteine and the phenylalanine. This entry keeps only the CDR3 DNA: 45 bases, framed from base 1. The sequence joins TRBV30 to TRBJ2-5; D gene: possibly TRBD2, on 6 matching bases. The sequenced sample consisted of PBMCs. This sequence originates from a girl aged 5-17 years in good health and CMV-seropositive. The DNA is as follows: TGTGCCTGGAGTGTAAATAGCGGCTACCAAGAGACCCAGTACTTC. It is translated as CAWSVNSGYQETQYF.